This paragraph covers one T cell receptor beta chain sequence. Antigen unknown. This specimen comes from a study of T cell repertoires in cytomegalovirus infection. TCRdb redid the calling of the reads with MiXCR, one entry per CDR3 protein. The sample carries more than 250,000 distinct CDR3 sequences, approximately 25% recorded once. V lost 9 bases, J lost 4 bases, and 19 bases lay in between. CDR1 and CDR2 (germline): SNHLY, FYNNEI. The CDR3 is 14 residues long. This TCR derives from a human donor in good health (CMV status not recorded). Some clones in this sample may be carry-over from other donors' samples. The V gene is TRBV2, the J gene TRBJ2-7, with D perhaps TRBD1 or TRBD2 (5 bases each). Specimen: cultured PBMCs, collected from culture after CMV antigen stimulation. CDR3 region: CARNNRDGEYEQYV. The CDR3 nucleotides read TGTGCCAGAAATAACCGGGACGGGGAGTACGAGCAGTACGTC.